Shown below are 21 T cell receptor beta chains from a single sample sequenced in a study of shared clonotypes between healthy human individuals. The data were produced by immunoSEQ multiplex PCR, yet TCRdb's version contains in-frame clones alone and is incomplete. The table lists some 1.4 million clones, roughly 96% of them singletons. The sequenced sample consisted of naive CD4+ T cells sorted from blood. Subset denoted: CD45RA+ positively selected. Receptor source: a man aged 30 to 39 in good health.

The V gene is TRBV10-2, the J gene TRBJ2-3, with 14 positions matching TRBD2. Germline lookup yields CDR1 WSHSY and CDR2 SAAADI. This CDR3 contains 16 residues. J was trimmed by 1 base and V by 8 bases; bases with no gene match: 5. CDR3 in DNA: TGCGCCAGCGGAGGACTAGCGGGAGGAGGCACAGATACGCAGTATTTT. Translated: CASGGLAGGGTDTQYF.

The genes are TRBV7-2 and TRBJ2-1; TRBD2 matches 12 bases. Looked up from germline, CDR1 is SGHTA and CDR2 is FQGNSA. CDR3 length: 19 residues. The V segment lost 4 bases and the J segment 0 bases; nucleotides outside the gene matches: 10. The CDR3, as DNA: TGTGCCAGCAGCTCCCGACTAGCGGGGGCGCCCTTCTCCTACAATGAGCAGTTCTTC. Translation: CASSSRLAGAPFSYNEQFF.

The genes are TRBV14 and TRBJ2-1; 9 bases match TRBD1. The CDR3 totals 18 residues. V lost 1 base, J lost 7 bases, and 14 bases stayed unmatched. CDR1 is SGHDN, CDR2 FVKESK, per germline. Here the CDR3 reads CASSQGQGVLFRSNEQFF. CDR3 DNA sequence: TGTGCCAGCAGCCAAGGACAGGGGGTTTTATTTCGGAGTAATGAGCAGTTCTTC.

The chain has TRBV5-6 and TRBJ1-1; 12 bases line up with TRBD1. The CDR3 loop spans 19 amino acids. V lost 6 bases to trimming and J lost 2 bases; unmatched junction nucleotides: 17. From germline, CDR1 is SGHDT and CDR2 YYEEEE. The DNA of the CDR3 is TGTGCCAGCATCATTCACTACCGGGACAGGGGGCATGAAAACACTGAAGCTTTCTTT. Residues: CASIIHYRDRGHENTEAFF.

Points on this clone: Within the sample, other DNA sequences also encode this same CDR3. The rearrangement joins TRBV27 to TRBJ2-7, with 8 bases that match TRBD2. This CDR3 has 14 residues. CDR1 and CDR2 from the germline V gene are MNHEY and SMNVEV (reference sequence). The V gene end was trimmed by 6 bases and the J gene end by 3 bases; junction bases not matched to a gene: 7. This chain's CDR3 is CASSPRAGGYEQYF. The DNA of the CDR3 is TGTGCCAGCAGCCCAAGGGCGGGAGGCTACGAGCAGTACTTC.

The rearrangement joins TRBV19 to TRBJ2-7; D call uncertain. Between the trimmed V and J ends, which lost 7 bases and 0 bases, there was a span of 10 bases. CDR3 length: 13 amino acids. Germline V gene sequence: CDR1 LNHDA, CDR2 SQIVND (reference sequence). The CDR3 bases are TGTGCCAGTATTGGGTTCAGCTCCTACGAGCAGTACTTC. Amino acids: CASIGFSSYEQYF.

The V and J genes are TRBV27 and TRBJ2-5; D remains unclear. V was clipped by 6 bases and J by 2 bases, with 10 bases between them. The V gene's germline CDR1 is MNHEY and CDR2 SMNVEV (reference sequence). The CDR3 is 13 amino acids. CDR3 in amino acids: CASSLGQQETQYF. The CDR3 nucleotides are TGTGCCAGCAGCTTGGGTCAGCAAGAGACCCAGTACTTC.

The CDR3 DNA sequence: TGTGCCTGGAGTGGCGGGACAGTTAATGAAAAACTGTTTTTT. This gives the protein CAWSGGTVNEKLFF. The J gene is TRBJ1-4, the V gene TRBV30; 7 bases fit TRBD1. CDR1 GTSNPN and CDR2 SVGIG come from the germline V gene (reference sequence). There are 14 residues in the CDR3. The V segment lost 1 base and the J segment 4 bases; nucleotides outside the gene matches: 3. Full variable domain (remainder filled in from reference TRBV30 and TRBJ1-4): SQTIHQWPATLVQPVGSPLSLECTVEGTSNPNLYWYRQAAGRGLQLLFYSVGIGQISSEVPQNLSASRPQDRQFILSSKKLLLSDSGFYLCAWSGGTVNEKLFFGSGTQLSVL.

This chain joins TRBV10-3 and TRBJ1-4; D is perhaps TRBD1 (5 bases). The CDR3 sequence is 13 residues long. Trimming took off 3 bases at V and 6 bases at J, with 8 bases between the two ends. The germline V gene encodes CDR1 ENHRY and CDR2 SYGVKD. CDR3 DNA: TGTGCCATCAGTGACAGGGAGGATGAAAAACTGTTTTTT. Protein product: CAISDREDEKLFF.

This chain connects TRBV28 to TRBJ1-2; D is ambiguous. The CDR3 runs 13 residues. Germline CDR1 reads MDHEN; CDR2 reads SYDVKM. The V and J ends lost 8 bases and 0 bases respectively, with 10 bases between them. The CDR3 coding sequence is TGTGCCAGCCTGGAGGGAACTAACTATGGCTACACCTTC. Its translation is CASLEGTNYGYTF.

The chain has TRBV7-8 and TRBJ1-4, with TRBD1 matching 9 bases. The germline V gene encodes CDR1 SGHVS and CDR2 FQNEAQ. Trimming cost V 5 bases and J 7 bases; bases outside gene matches: 8. CDR3 length equals 15 residues. The CDR3 sequence: CASSQVDRGSEKLFF. The CDR3 bases are TGTGCCAGCAGCCAGGTTGACAGGGGGAGTGAAAAACTGTTTTTT.

The J gene is TRBJ2-7, the V gene TRBV10-2; 7 bases fit TRBD1. There are 13 residues in the CDR3. V lost 8 bases and J lost 1; bases outside the gene matches: 5. Germline V gives CDR1 WSHSY, CDR2 SAAADI. The CDR3 sequence: CASRVGQSYEQYF. The DNA of the CDR3 is TGCGCCAGCCGGGTGGGACAGTCCTACGAGCAGTACTTC.

The chain carries TRBV4-1 and TRBJ2-5; D call uncertain. The CDR3 covers 16 residues. The germline V gene has CDR1 MGHRA and CDR2 YSYEKL. The V end was cut by 0 bases, the J end by 7 bases, with 18 bases between. CDR3 residues: CASSQEFSSQTLTQYF. The CDR3 DNA sequence: TGCGCCAGCAGCCAAGAATTCTCCAGCCAAACTTTGACCCAGTACTTC.

The chain carries TRBV27 and TRBJ2-3, with 10 bases matching TRBD2. The CDR3 totals 13 residues. Germline values: CDR1 MNHEY, CDR2 SMNVEV (reference sequence). V trimming: 6 bases; J trimming: 8 bases; junction bases outside the gene matches: 5. CDR3 in DNA: TGTGCCAGCAGAGGGACTAGCGAAGGTACGCAGTATTTT. As protein: CASRGTSEGTQYF.

V usage is TRBV4-3 and J usage is TRBJ2-7, with a tentative D call TRBD1 (5 bases). Trimming shortened V by 5 bases and J by 0 bases, and 17 bases separated the two germline ends. The CDR3 spans 16 residues. In germline, CDR1 is LGHNA, CDR2 YSLEER. In DNA, the CDR3 is TGCGCCAGCAGCGCTACGTGGGGCAAGATCTCCTACGAGCAGTACTTC. Amino acids: CASSATWGKISYEQYF.

Points on this clone: Germline is not matched at one junction end, which may reflect a read error. This chain joins TRBV27 and TRBJ2-2, with 10 bases identical to TRBD2. Looked up from germline, CDR1 is MNHEY and CDR2 is SMNVEV (reference sequence). The CDR3 extends over 16 amino acids. This CDR3 is CPGLEAGGPNTGELFF. The CDR3 region has the DNA TGCCCCGGGCTCGAAGCGGGAGGGCCGAACACCGGGGAGCTGTTTTTT.

Note on this clone: Different DNA sequences within this sample yield the same CDR3. The gene calls are TRBV29-1 and TRBJ2-7, with 10 bases fitting TRBD1. V was clipped by 6 bases and J by 4 bases; unmatched bases: 3. CDR1 is SQVTM, CDR2 ANQGSEA, per germline. This CDR3 is 12 amino acids long. CDR3 amino acids: CSVGTGAYEQYF. The CDR3 DNA reads as TGCAGCGTCGGGACAGGGGCATACGAGCAGTACTTC.

The chain links TRBV7-9 to TRBJ2-7, with D tentatively TRBD2 (6 bases). Per the germline V gene, CDR1 is SEHNR and CDR2 is FQNEAQ (reference sequence). V was cut by 5 bases and J by 2 bases, with 13 bases left in between. This CDR3 contains 14 residues. The CDR3 DNA reads as TGTGCCAGCAGCCCCAGCGGGTTTGCCTACGAGCAGTACTTC. Encoded protein: CASSPSGFAYEQYF. The variable domain in full, with the rest retrieved from reference TRBV7-9 and TRBJ2-7, is DTGVSQNPRHKITKRGQNVTFRCDPISEHNRLYWYRQTLGQGPEFLTYFQNEAQLEKSRLLSDRFSAERPKGSFSTLEIQRTEQGDSAMYLCASSPSGFAYEQYFGPGTRLTVT.

This clone was observed once. V gene TRBV6-5 combines with J gene TRBJ1-1, with D maybe TRBD1 (6 bases). Germline CDR1 and CDR2: MNHEY and SVGAGI. Trimming removed 6 bases at V and 8 bases at J, with 16 bases between. This CDR3 region has 13 residues. CDR3 coding DNA: TGTGCCAGCAGACGGCCAGGGGCGAGGGAAGCTTTCTTT. Translated, it gives CASRRPGAREAFF.

This chain joins TRBV4-1 and TRBJ2-6; D is ambiguous. V was shortened by 5 bases and J by 5 bases, with 22 bases between the two germline ends. Germline V gene lookup returns CDR1 MGHRA and CDR2 YSYEKL. This CDR3 contains 18 residues. CDR3 region: CASSKCEEPQSRANVLTF. As DNA, the CDR3 is TGCGCCAGCAGCAAATGTGAAGAACCACAAAGTCGGGCCAACGTCCTGACTTTC.

The chain joins TRBV18 to TRBJ2-3, with 10 bases aligning to TRBD2. J gave up 4 bases and V 0 bases, and 7 bases lay outside the gene matches. CDR1 and CDR2 from the germline V gene are KGHSH and LQKENI. The CDR3 has 17 residues. As DNA, the CDR3 is TGTGCCAGCTCACCACCACTCCTAGCGGGAGTTTCAGATACGCAGTATTTT. This sequence encodes CASSPPLLAGVSDTQYF. Full variable domain (rest looked up from reference TRBV18 and TRBJ2-3): NAGVMQNPRHLVRRRGQEARLRCSPMKGHSHVYWYRQLPEEGLKFMVYLQKENIIDESGMPKERFSAEFPKEGPSILRIQQVVRGDSAAYFCASSPPLLAGVSDTQYFGPGTRLTVL.